The 17 T cell receptor beta chains below were found in one sample sequenced in a study of shared clonotypes between healthy human individuals. Assay used: immunoSEQ multiplex PCR; TCRdb lists only in-frame clones, some missing. Here the sample spans about a million clones, about 75% being singletons. The material sequenced was memory CD4+ T cells sorted from blood. Sample subset: CD45RA-negative fraction. The receptors shown here come from a man between 18 and 29 years old in good health.

This chain links TRBV6-5 with TRBJ2-7, with 7 bases lining up with TRBD2. This CDR3 region has 14 residues. Trimming removed 6 bases from V and 0 bases from J; junction bases left unmatched: 5. CDR1 and CDR2 from the germline V gene are MNHEY and SVGAGI. The CDR3: CASRPSGGSYEQYF. The CDR3, as DNA: TGTGCCAGCAGGCCTAGCGGTGGCTCCTACGAGCAGTACTTC.

The DNA for the CDR3 is TGCAGCAGCGGGAGCTCCTACAATGAGCAGTTCTTC. Its translation: CSSGSSYNEQFF. The V and J genes are TRBV29-1 and TRBJ2-1; TRBD2 matches at 8 bases. This CDR3 is built from 12 residues. Trimming took 8 bases from V and 0 from J; bases not matched to a gene: 0. The germline CDR1 and CDR2 sequences are SQVTM and ANQGSEA.

As for this clone: A clone one base away is much larger, so this may be a read error. The gene calls are TRBV20-1 and TRBJ2-3; no definite D call. Germline V lookup: CDR1 DFQATT, CDR2 SNEGSKA (reference sequence). The CDR3 runs to 10 residues. V was trimmed by 7 bases and J by 2 bases, leaving 4 bases between them. CDR3 region: CSGYTDTQYF. CDR3 coding DNA: TGCAGTGGCTACACAGATACGCAGTATTTT.

The chain combines TRBV7-9 with TRBJ2-2, with 12 positions matching TRBD1. The V segment lost 6 bases and the J segment 7 bases; nucleotides outside the gene matches: 12. Germline CDR1 SEHNR, CDR2 FQNEAQ (reference sequence). The CDR3 is 17 amino acids. The CDR3 DNA is TGTGCCAGCAGAAGGTCGTGGGGACAGGGGGCTTTCGGGGAGCTGTTTTTT. This codes for CASRRSWGQGAFGELFF.

Worth noting for this clone: Additional DNA sequences in this sample encode the identical CDR3. The V call is TRBV5-1, the J call TRBJ2-3; 10 bases match TRBD2. The germline V gene encodes CDR1 SGHRS and CDR2 YFSETQ. The CDR3 length is 15 residues. V was clipped by 1 base and J by 4 bases; unmatched bases: 3. DNA for the CDR3: TGCGCCAGCAGCTTGAGAGCGGGAGGGCCAGATACGCAGTATTTT. Translated: CASSLRAGGPDTQYF.

The chain links TRBV10-1 to TRBJ2-4; 9 bases are a match to TRBD1. The germline gives CDR1 WNHNN, CDR2 SYGVQD (reference sequence). The CDR3 runs to 15 residues. Trimming at V came to 6 bases and at J to 4 bases, leaving 7 bases not matched to a gene. CDR3 nucleotide sequence: TGCGCCAGCAGCGAGACCGGGACAGGGAAAAACATTCAGTACTTC. This codes for CASSETGTGKNIQYF.

The chain is built from TRBV6-6 and TRBJ2-7, with TRBD1 matching over 9 bases. In germline, CDR1 is MNHNY, CDR2 SVGAGI (reference sequence). The CDR3 sequence is 15 residues long. V was pared by 2 bases and J by 5 bases, with 7 bases of the junction left unmatched. CDR3 nucleotide sequence: TGTGCCAGCAGTTACCCAGGACAGGGGCCCAACGAGCAGTACTTC. It translates to CASSYPGQGPNEQYF.

V and J are TRBV29-1 and TRBJ2-6; D is uncertain. This CDR3 region has 14 residues. CDR1 SQVTM and CDR2 ANQGSEA come from the germline V gene. Trimming left V 4 bases short and J 3 bases short, with 10 bases between. The CDR3 region has the DNA TGCAGCGTTGGAAAGGGTGGTGGGGCCAACGTCCTGACTTTC. Residues: CSVGKGGGANVLTF.

This chain joins TRBV19 and TRBJ2-1, with D unresolved. Per the germline V gene, CDR1 is LNHDA and CDR2 is SQIVND (reference sequence). V was shortened by 5 bases and J by 1 base, with 12 bases between the two germline ends. CDR3 length: 15 amino acids. The CDR3 here is CASSVSYLSYNEQFF. CDR3 in DNA: TGTGCCAGTAGTGTCTCCTACTTATCCTACAATGAGCAGTTCTTC.

This clone was recorded a few times. J is TRBJ1-5 and V is TRBV30; 8 bases are shared with TRBD1. CDR1 GTSNPN and CDR2 SVGIG come from the germline V gene (reference sequence). V lost 3 bases, J lost 7 bases, and 5 bases stayed unmatched. The length of the CDR3 is 13 residues. The CDR3 nucleotides are TGTGCCTGGAGCGAACAGGGGGACCAGCCCCAGCATTTT. Protein sequence: CAWSEQGDQPQHF.

This clone was counted many times. The V call is TRBV7-8, the J call TRBJ2-5; tentatively, D is TRBD2 (5 bases). The CDR3 is 15 residues long. The V gene's germline CDR1 is SGHVS and CDR2 FQNEAQ. With 1 base removed from V and 9 bases from J, the gap between germline ends came to 18 bases. The DNA of the CDR3 is TGTGCCAGCAGCTTAGTGGCGCAAACCCAGGAGGCCCAGTACTTC. Translating it yields CASSLVAQTQEAQYF.

The rearrangement links TRBV2 to TRBJ2-1; 7 nucleotides line up with TRBD1. The CDR3 has 13 residues. The ends lost 3 bases at V and 9 bases at J; junction bases unmatched: 5. Germline values: CDR1 SNHLY, CDR2 FYNNEI. DNA of the CDR3: TGTGCCAGCAGTGATGACAGGGTAGGTGAGCAGTTCTTC. Translated: CASSDDRVGEQFF. Full variable domain (missing parts from reference TRBV2 and TRBJ2-1): EPEVTQTPSHQVTQMGQEVILRCVPISNHLYFYWYRQILGQKVEFLVSFYNNEISEKSEIFDDQFSVERPDGSNFTLKIRSTKLEDSAMYFCASSDDRVGEQFFGPGTRLTVL.

Concerning this clone: Given a much more abundant clone one base away, this may be a read error. Other DNA sequences in the same sample also yield this CDR3. The chain recombines TRBV5-1 with TRBJ2-1, with D tentatively TRBD2 (6 bases). CDR3 length equals 15 residues. Germline CDR1 SGHRS, CDR2 YFSETQ. Trimming took 4 bases from V and 0 from J, leaving 11 bases between them. CDR3 amino acids: CASSPGGSSYNEQFF. CDR3 coding DNA: TGCGCCAGCAGCCCCGGGGGAAGCTCCTACAATGAGCAGTTCTTC.

This clone was seen only once. The chain combines TRBV29-1 with TRBJ1-5; possible D gene TRBD1, 5 bases. The CDR3 is made up of 14 amino acids. Germline values: CDR1 SQVTM, CDR2 ANQGSEA. Trimming removed 0 bases from V and 6 bases from J, with 12 bases in between. The CDR3 bases are TGCAGCGTTGAAGATCTCAGGGTTATTCAGCCCCAGCATTTT. This translates into CSVEDLRVIQPQHF.

J is TRBJ1-3 and V is TRBV30; D remains unclear. Germline V gives CDR1 GTSNPN, CDR2 SVGIG (reference sequence). The V end was cut by 0 bases, the J end by 2 bases, with 11 bases between. The CDR3 has 15 amino acids. CDR3: CAWSVRRAAGNTIYF. CDR3 DNA: TGTGCCTGGAGTGTAAGAAGGGCGGCTGGAAACACCATATATTTT.

The V and J genes are TRBV11-3 and TRBJ2-1, with a weak D call TRBD2 (6 bases). Germline CDR1 and CDR2: SGHNT and YENEEA. V lost 3 bases and J 6 bases, leaving 15 bases between the germline ends. This CDR3 is built from 15 residues. CDR3 nucleotide sequence: TGTGCCAGCAGCTTGGGCGGGGTCGGTTCCAATGAGCAGTTCTTC. This gives the protein CASSLGGVGSNEQFF.

V is TRBV30 and J is TRBJ1-3; D not resolved. Germline loops: CDR1 GTSNPN, CDR2 SVGIG (reference sequence). V dropped 1 base and J dropped 0 bases, with 10 bases sitting between them. The CDR3 totals 15 residues. As DNA, the CDR3 is TGTGCCTGGAGTGGTGGCTTTTCCTCTGGAAACACCATATATTTT. The encoded protein is CAWSGGFSSGNTIYF.